This TCR beta chain appears in the sequencing data of a study of cytomegalovirus exposure and HLA in healthy donors. Germline CDR1 is SNHLY and CDR2 is FYNNEI. V shed 6 bases and J shed 0 bases, with 12 bases lying between them. The CDR3 runs to 14 residues. PCR amplification relied on 60 Vbeta primers (plus 13 Jbeta primers). The assay was immunoSEQ multiplex PCR, and TCRdb's table has in-frame clones only and misses some. Of 200,000 to 250,000 clones listed, just under 70% are singletons. About this clone itself: Antigen unknown.

The study's findings and limits: Trimming of TCR beta V- and J-genes showed a link, identified in a later analysis, to a missense DCLRE1C variant. The study labeled more than 150 TCR beta chains cytomegalovirus-associated.

V gene TRBV2 combines with J gene TRBJ2-7; maybe TRBD1 (6 bases). The sequenced sample was PBMCs. The receptor comes from a man aged 40-55 years in good health and CMV-seropositive. The CDR3 DNA sequence: TGTGCCAGCAGAGCCGGGACAAACTCCTACGAGCAGTACTTC. Translating gives CASRAGTNSYEQYF.